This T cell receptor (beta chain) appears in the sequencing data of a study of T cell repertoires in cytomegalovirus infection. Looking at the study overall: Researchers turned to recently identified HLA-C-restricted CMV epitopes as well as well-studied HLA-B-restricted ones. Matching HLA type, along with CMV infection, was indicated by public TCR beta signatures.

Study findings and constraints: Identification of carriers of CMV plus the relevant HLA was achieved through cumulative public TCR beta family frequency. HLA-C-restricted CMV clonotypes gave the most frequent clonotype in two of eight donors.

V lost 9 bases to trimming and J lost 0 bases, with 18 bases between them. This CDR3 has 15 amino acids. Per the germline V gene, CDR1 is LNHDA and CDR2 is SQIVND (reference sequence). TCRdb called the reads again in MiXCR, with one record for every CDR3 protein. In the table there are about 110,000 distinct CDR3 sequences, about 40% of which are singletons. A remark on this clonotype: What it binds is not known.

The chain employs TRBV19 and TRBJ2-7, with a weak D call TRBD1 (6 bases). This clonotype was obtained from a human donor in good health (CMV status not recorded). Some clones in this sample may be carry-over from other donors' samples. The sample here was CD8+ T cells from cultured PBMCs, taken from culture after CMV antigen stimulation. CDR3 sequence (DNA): TGTGCCAGAGAGACCCACGGGACATCCTCCTACGAGCAGTACTTC. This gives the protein CARETHGTSSYEQYF.